This T cell receptor beta chain derives from a study of CD8+CD57+ T cells in acquired aplastic anemia. For the study at large: Sorted CD4+ plus CD8+ cells gave DNA averaging roughly 3 ug. CD4+ reads averaged around 9.9 million in healthy donors.

Profiles of TCR beta VDJ and CDR3 were generated from a genomic DNA template. TCRdb recomputed calls from the reads with MiXCR, one row per CDR3 protein. The profile shows some 200,000 distinct CDR3 sequences, over 60% of them singletons. Losses at the gene ends were 7 bases for V and 1 base for J; bases not matched to a gene: 6. The CDR3 has 14 amino acids. Germline CDR1 is SGHAT and CDR2 is FQNNGV. Study-level findings and limits: For CD8+ Simpson's diversity, patients and controls showed no significant difference. Overlapping CD8+ CDR3 repertoires of patients and controls contained roughly 29 shared sequences.

A note on this clonotype: Its antigen is as yet unknown.

This TCR was recovered from a human donor in good health. The chain is built from TRBV11-2 and TRBJ2-7, with TRBD1 identical over 8 bases. The sample taken for sequencing was sorted CD4+, CD8+, or CD8+CD57+ T cells (not recorded which) from PBMCs. CDR3 sequence (DNA): TGTGCCAGCAACCCCCGACAGGGGTCCTACGAGCAGTACTTC. Translation: CASNPRQGSYEQYF.